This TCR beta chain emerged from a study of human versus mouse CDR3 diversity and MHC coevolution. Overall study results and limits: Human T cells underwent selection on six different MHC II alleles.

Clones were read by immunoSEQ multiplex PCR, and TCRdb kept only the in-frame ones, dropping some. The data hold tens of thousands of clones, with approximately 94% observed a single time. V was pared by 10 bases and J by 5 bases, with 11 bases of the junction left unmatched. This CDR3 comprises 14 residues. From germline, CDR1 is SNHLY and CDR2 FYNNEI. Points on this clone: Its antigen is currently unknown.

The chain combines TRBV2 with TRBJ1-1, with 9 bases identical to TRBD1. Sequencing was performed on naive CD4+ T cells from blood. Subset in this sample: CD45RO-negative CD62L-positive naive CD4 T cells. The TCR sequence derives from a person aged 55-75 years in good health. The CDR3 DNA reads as TGTGCCACCTCTCCGGGACAGGGAAAAACTGAAGCTTTCTTT. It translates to CATSPGQGKTEAFF.